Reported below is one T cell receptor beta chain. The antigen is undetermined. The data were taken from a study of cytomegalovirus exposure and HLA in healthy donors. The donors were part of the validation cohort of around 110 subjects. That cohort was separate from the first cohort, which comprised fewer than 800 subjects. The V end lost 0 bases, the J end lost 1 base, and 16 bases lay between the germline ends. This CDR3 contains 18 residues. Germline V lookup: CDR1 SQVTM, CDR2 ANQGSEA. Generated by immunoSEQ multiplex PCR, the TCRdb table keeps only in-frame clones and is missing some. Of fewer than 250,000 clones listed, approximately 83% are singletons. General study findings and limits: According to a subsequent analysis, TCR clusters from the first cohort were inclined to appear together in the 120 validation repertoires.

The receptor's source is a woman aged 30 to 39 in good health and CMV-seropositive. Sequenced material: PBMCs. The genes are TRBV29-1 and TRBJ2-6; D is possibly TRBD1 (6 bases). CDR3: CSVEDFQGQFSGANVLTF. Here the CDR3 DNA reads TGCAGCGTTGAAGATTTTCAGGGACAATTTTCTGGGGCCAACGTCCTGACTTTC.